The 20 T cell receptor beta chains below all came from one sample that was sequenced in a study of long-term antiretroviral therapy in people with HIV. An immunoSEQ assay, version v3.0, was performed at survey level. Sequenced by immunoSEQ multiplex PCR; TCRdb stores in-frame clones only, minus some. Of 25,000 to 35,000 clones in the sample, 84% were seen once. The sample was unsorted PBMCs, taken 0.4 years after starting antiretroviral therapy. These receptors were taken from a man aged 18-30 years with HIV.

The chain uses TRBV7-9 and TRBJ1-5; D gene ambiguous. The CDR3 runs to 15 residues. Germline assignment: CDR1 SEHNR and CDR2 FQNEAQ (reference sequence). The germline V and J ends were trimmed by 1 base and 0 bases, with 7 bases remaining between them. DNA of the CDR3: TGTGCCAGCAGCTTAGGCAGGAATAGCAATCAGCCCCAGCATTTT. Its translation is CASSLGRNSNQPQHF.

V is TRBV4-1 and J is TRBJ2-5; D unresolved. V dropped 0 bases and J dropped 5 bases, with 4 bases sitting between them. Looked up from germline, CDR1 is MGHRA and CDR2 is YSYEKL. The CDR3 spans 12 residues. DNA of the CDR3: TGCGCCAGCAGCCAAGATCGGGAGACCCAGTACTTC. Protein: CASSQDRETQYF.

The V gene is TRBV7-9, the J gene TRBJ1-1, with 7 bases identical to TRBD1. Germline assignment: CDR1 SEHNR and CDR2 FQNEAQ (reference sequence). This CDR3 is built from 15 residues. V was clipped by 5 bases and J by 1 base; unmatched bases: 7. This chain's CDR3 is CASSQRQGPNTEAFF. The DNA of the CDR3 is TGTGCCAGCAGCCAGCGACAGGGCCCGAACACTGAAGCTTTCTTT.

The V and J genes are TRBV28 and TRBJ1-2, with TRBD1 as a possible D gene (6 bases). CDR1 is MDHEN and CDR2 is SYDVKM in the germline V gene. Trimming pared 5 bases from V and 7 bases from J, leaving 17 bases between. This CDR3 region has 14 residues. The chain's CDR3 is CASSVQGTSTGYTF. In DNA form, the CDR3 reads TGTGCCAGCAGTGTACAGGGCACCTCGACTGGCTACACCTTC.

The V and J genes are TRBV4-1 and TRBJ1-2, with TRBD1 matching over 9 bases. Germline CDR1 is MGHRA and CDR2 is YSYEKL. Germline trimming cut 5 bases from V and 3 bases from J; bases unmatched to any gene: 7. CDR3 length: 15 amino acids. The CDR3, as DNA: TGCGCCAGCAGCACGGGAGACAGGGGGGACTATGGCTACACCTTC. Translating it yields CASSTGDRGDYGYTF.

The rearrangement links TRBV5-6 to TRBJ2-2; 10 bases are a match to TRBD1. Germline CDR1 is SGHDT and CDR2 is YYEEEE. The CDR3 totals 17 residues. The trim removed 0 bases at V and 7 bases at J, leaving 9 bases unmatched. The CDR3 reads CASSLAGTGEIGGELFF. The CDR3 DNA reads as TGTGCCAGCAGCTTGGCCGGGACAGGGGAGATAGGCGGGGAGCTGTTTTTT.

The chain is built from TRBV27 and TRBJ2-7; D unclear. The germline V gene encodes CDR1 MNHEY and CDR2 SMNVEV (reference sequence). The CDR3 covers 14 residues. V was trimmed by 0 bases and J by 2 bases, leaving 8 bases between them. The CDR3 sequence is CASSLSSETYEQYF. The CDR3 DNA follows: TGTGCCAGCAGTTTATCGTCCGAAACCTACGAGCAGTACTTC.

This chain joins TRBV5-6 and TRBJ2-1; 12 bases line up with TRBD2. The CDR3 covers 14 residues. Unmatched junction bases numbered 3, after V lost 9 bases and J lost 2 bases. Germline values: CDR1 SGHDT, CDR2 YYEEEE. In nucleotides, the CDR3 is TGTGCCACCCTAGCGGGAGGGGCCTACAATGAGCAGTTCTTC. It yields the protein CATLAGGAYNEQFF.

V and J are TRBV6-5 and TRBJ2-7; D is uncertain. Trimming took 5 bases from V and 3 from J, leaving 5 bases between them. The CDR3 loop spans 11 amino acids. In germline, CDR1 is MNHEY, CDR2 SVGAGI. The CDR3 DNA reads as TGTGCCAGCAGTCACCTCTACGAGCAGTACTTC. This sequence encodes CASSHLYEQYF.

V and J are TRBV5-6 and TRBJ2-2; possible D gene TRBD1, 5 bases. V gave up 4 bases and J gave up 4 bases, with 11 bases separating them. CDR3 size: 14 residues. Germline V lookup: CDR1 SGHDT, CDR2 YYEEEE. The CDR3 loop reads CASSEQGGTGELFF. The CDR3 DNA reads as TGTGCCAGCAGCGAGCAGGGTGGCACCGGGGAGCTGTTTTTT.

The genes are TRBV7-6 and TRBJ2-7; D perhaps matches TRBD1 (6 bases). The CDR3 totals 15 residues. Germline V lookup: CDR1 SGHVS, CDR2 FNYEAQ. V lost 5 bases and J lost 6, with 20 bases in between. Here the CDR3 reads CASSTPTGLLGEQYF. Here the CDR3 DNA reads TGTGCCAGCAGCACCCCGACAGGCCTCCTCGGCGAGCAGTACTTC.

For the CDR3, the DNA is TGTGCCAGCAGTAGAGACGGGACCTACGAGCAGTACTTC. It codes for CASSRDGTYEQYF. The genes are TRBV9 and TRBJ2-7; tentative D call: TRBD2 (5 bases). CDR3 length: 13 amino acids. Per germline, CDR1 SGDLS and CDR2 YYNGEE. The V end was cut by 5 bases, the J end by 2 bases, with 11 bases between.

The chain employs TRBV11-2 and TRBJ2-7, with 8 bases matching TRBD1. This CDR3 has 14 amino acids. V dropped 1 base and J dropped 5; count of bases not matched to a gene: 4. Germline CDR1 and CDR2: SGHAT and FQNNGV. CDR3 nucleotide sequence: TGTGCCAGCAGCTTAGCGGCAGGGGGCGACGAGCAGTACTTC. This gives the protein CASSLAAGGDEQYF. The full variable domain, completed using reference TRBV11-2 and TRBJ2-7, is EAGVAQSPRYKIIEKRQSVAFWCNPISGHATLYWYQQILGQGPKLLIQFQNNGVVDDSQLPKDRFSAERLKGVDSTLKIQPAKLEDSAVYLCASSLAAGGDEQYFGPGTRLTVT.

The genes are TRBV9 and TRBJ2-3; D gene ambiguous. The germline V gene encodes CDR1 SGDLS and CDR2 YYNGEE. The CDR3 consists of 17 residues. V lost 4 bases to trimming and J lost 0 bases, with 18 bases between them. The CDR3 sequence: CASSPSYAVESTDTQYF. In nucleotides, the CDR3 is TGTGCCAGCAGCCCGAGCTATGCGGTTGAGAGCACAGATACGCAGTATTTT.

The chain has TRBV10-2 and TRBJ2-1, with 10 positions matching TRBD1. This CDR3 has 16 residues. Germline V CDR1 and CDR2: WSHSY, SAAADI. The V segment lost 8 bases and the J segment 4 bases; nucleotides outside the gene matches: 11. The CDR3 loop is CASSVGMGQGYNEQFF. The CDR3 nucleotides are TGCGCCAGCTCGGTCGGGATGGGACAGGGGTACAATGAGCAGTTCTTC.

This clone was counted between two and nine times. The gene calls are TRBV5-4 and TRBJ1-2; D unclear. The CDR3 is 13 residues long. The germline V and J ends were trimmed by 4 bases and 4 bases, with 11 bases remaining between them. Germline-derived CDR1 and CDR2 are SGHNT and YYREEE (reference sequence). In DNA form, the CDR3 reads TGTGCCAGCAGCATTGGTGACGTCTATGGCTACACCTTC. Protein product: CASSIGDVYGYTF.

This chain joins TRBV9 and TRBJ2-5, with D hard to call. There are 15 residues in the CDR3. The germline V gene has CDR1 SGDLS and CDR2 YYNGEE. The V and J ends lost 4 bases and 5 bases respectively, with 18 bases between them. CDR3 amino acids: CASSYRADLLETQYF. The DNA for the CDR3 is TGTGCCAGCAGCTACCGAGCCGACTTGCTGGAGACCCAGTACTTC.

The chain has TRBV5-5 and TRBJ1-5; no reliable D call. The V end lost 4 bases, the J end lost 4 bases, and 6 bases lay between the germline ends. Germline V gene data show CDR1 as SGHKS and CDR2 as YYEKEE (reference sequence). CDR3 size: 12 residues. The CDR3 reads CASSQDNQPQHF. In DNA form, the CDR3 reads TGTGCCAGCAGCCAAGATAATCAGCCCCAGCATTTT.

This chain links TRBV5-5 with TRBJ1-5; D is ambiguous. Germline V gene lookup returns CDR1 SGHKS and CDR2 YYEKEE (reference sequence). The CDR3 spans 17 residues. Trimming shortened V by 0 bases and J by 2 bases, and 15 bases separated the two germline ends. The DNA of the CDR3 is TGTGCCAGCAGCTTGGGGCAGCCTCAAAGGGGCAATCAGCCCCAGCATTTT. Amino acid sequence: CASSLGQPQRGNQPQHF.

The rearrangement uses TRBV9 and TRBJ2-2; D gene uncertain. Deletions cut 0 bases from V and 6 bases from J, with 9 bases between. Looked up from germline, CDR1 is SGDLS and CDR2 is YYNGEE. This CDR3 is 14 amino acids long. CDR3 region: CASSVEADPGELFF. In DNA form, the CDR3 reads TGTGCCAGCAGCGTAGAGGCAGATCCCGGGGAGCTGTTTTTT.